This is a list of T cell receptor beta chains from one sample in a study of early T cells in non-severe SARS-CoV-2 infection. Each CDR3 protein gets one entry after TCRdb re-called the 5' RACE reads with MiXCR. This sample has fewer than 130,000 distinct CDR3 sequences, with approximately 12% found just once. The sample here was whole blood, taken at baseline. Source of these receptors: an adult who was a healthcare worker with PCR-confirmed SARS-CoV-2 infection or an uninfected control (not recorded which). CDR3s include the opening cysteine and the closing phenylalanine or tryptophan. D genes are given only for firm matches. A clone size is listed for some rows: how often the clone was seen (once, few, many), or a class if it is expanded.

abundance	v_gene	d_gene	j_gene	CDR3aa	CDR3nt
NA	TRBV6-1	TRBD1	TRBJ1-1	CASSVDRAVNTEAFF	TGTGCCAGCAGTGTTGACAGGGCTGTGAACACTGAAGCTTTCTTT
NA	TRBV5-1	NA	TRBJ2-5	CASSAGARSQETQYF	TGCGCCAGCAGCGCCGGGGCGAGATCCCAAGAGACCCAGTACTTC
few	TRBV20-1	NA	TRBJ2-1	CSARGTYLENEQFF	TGCAGTGCTAGAGGGACTTACTTAGAGAATGAGCAGTTCTTC
many	TRBV18	NA	TRBJ2-5	CASSPPAGAQETQYF	TGTGCCAGCTCACCACCGGCGGGTGCACAAGAGACCCAGTACTTC
many	TRBV5-1	TRBD1	TRBJ2-7	CASSSGTASYEQYF	TGCGCCAGCAGCTCCGGGACAGCCTCCTACGAGCAGTACTTC
NA	TRBV28	NA	TRBJ1-1	CASSFLNRATEAFF	TGTGCCAGCAGTTTTCTCAACAGGGCCACTGAAGCTTTCTTT
few	TRBV10-3	NA	TRBJ2-4	CAISQGDKNIQYF	TGTGCCATCAGCCAGGGAGACAAAAACATTCAGTACTTC
few	TRBV30	TRBD1	TRBJ1-5	CAWSVGTGLYQPQHF	TGTGCCTGGAGTGTAGGGACAGGACTTTATCAGCCCCAGCATTTT
many	TRBV5-1	NA	TRBJ2-3	CASSQWYPQAGSTDTQYF	TGCGCCAGCAGCCAATGGTACCCGCAGGCCGGTAGCACAGATACGCAGTATTTT
NA	TRBV28	TRBD2	TRBJ2-1	CASSRGLAGGGQFF	TGTGCCAGCTCGAGGGGACTAGCGGGAGGGGGGCAGTTCTTC
few	TRBV5-5	NA	TRBJ1-2	CASSLEMRHPLDYGYTF	TGTGCCAGCAGCCTGGAAATGCGGCACCCCCTGGACTATGGCTACACCTTC
NA	TRBV7-2	NA	TRBJ1-6	CASSPLRGSYNSPLHF	TGTGCCAGCAGCCCCCTTCGAGGGTCCTATAATTCACCCCTCCACTTT
few	TRBV19	NA	TRBJ2-3	CASSIRGLGDTQYF	TGTGCCAGTAGTATACGGGGGTTAGGAGATACGCAGTATTTT
few	TRBV4-1	TRBD1	TRBJ2-5	CASSQGGQNRKTQYF	TGCGCCAGCAGCCAAGGGGGACAGAATAGAAAGACCCAGTACTTC
NA	TRBV29-1	TRBD2	TRBJ2-1	CSATGLAGPGYYNEQFF	TGCAGCGCCACGGGACTAGCGGGTCCCGGCTATTACAATGAGCAGTTCTTC
NA	TRBV3-1	TRBD1	TRBJ1-3	CASSLGTDRRNTIYF	TGTGCCAGCAGCTTAGGGACAGACAGAAGAAACACCATATATTTT
NA	TRBV29-1	NA	TRBJ2-1	CSVTRGSSYNEQFF	TGCAGCGTTACTAGGGGCAGCTCCTACAATGAGCAGTTCTTC
few	TRBV11-2	TRBD2	TRBJ2-1	CASSRTREGNEQFF	TGTGCCAGCAGCCGGACTAGGGAGGGGAATGAGCAGTTCTTC
NA	TRBV7-3	NA	TRBJ1-1	CASSRAGDTEAFF	TGTGCCAGCAGCCGCGCGGGGGACACTGAAGCTTTCTTT
few	TRBV5-4	NA	TRBJ2-4	CASSGEAKNIQYF	TGTGCCAGCAGCGGCGAAGCCAAAAACATTCAGTACTTC